Sequencing of this T cell receptor beta chain was carried out in a study of T cells in Graves' hyperthyroidism and ophthalmopathy. RNA transcripts provided the source from which TCR beta CDR3 regions were amplified. The HTBI set primed first-round TCR CDR3 RT-PCR. One entry per CDR3 protein, called by TCRdb with MiXCR from the multiplex PCR reads. The data contain under 700,000 distinct CDR3 sequences, roughly 17% of them seen just once; the ten biggest clones take up roughly 18%. Source material for PBMCs was about 10 ml fresh peripheral blood. The sample holds many counts of this clonotype. Trimming cost V 6 bases and J 6 bases, with 11 bases left between them. This CDR3 contains 13 residues.

V and J are TRBV12-3 or TRBV12-4 and TRBJ2-2, with unresolved D. The receptor's source is a young woman with Graves' hyperthyroidism. The source material was blood. The CDR3 loop is CASSDGYSGELFF. DNA of the CDR3: TGTGCCAGCAGCGATGGGTACTCCGGGGAGCTGTTTTTT.